The clone carrying this T cell receptor (beta chain) was detected only a few times. Its antigen is currently unknown. The germline V gene has CDR1 SNHLY and CDR2 FYNNEI. V was pared by 1 base and J by 9 bases, with 4 bases between. The CDR3 extends over 11 amino acids. This record comes from a study of beta chain features in type 1 diabetes. The study reverse transcribed the entire isolated RNA, so it sequenced expressed TCRB transcripts. The method was immunoSEQ multiplex PCR; TCRdb's version includes in-frame clones alone and lacks a portion of them. The table has hundreds of thousands of clones, over 13% seen once. Whole-study results and caveats: Significant though moderate, a shortening of TCRB CDR3s appeared in all four CD4+ subsets of Type 1 diabetes patients. The VDJ junctions of type 1 diabetes patients carried fewer insertions and more deletions.

This TCR was sampled from a man younger than 35 with type 1 diabetes. The gene calls are TRBV2 and TRBJ2-1, with D uncertain. Sequenced material: naive CD4+ T cells from blood. The CDR3 region has the DNA TGTGCCAGCAGTGAAGGTATTGAGCAGTTCTTC. Translation: CASSEGIEQFF.